Below are 14 T cell receptor beta chains sequenced from a single sample in a study of blood T cells in healthy people across ages. A sample-barcoded 5' primer and a J-beta primer mix were used in a second PCR of about 7 to 12 cycles. TCRdb called the 5' RACE reads again in MiXCR, with one record for every CDR3 protein. This sample has just under 750,000 distinct CDR3 sequences, with about 20% found just once. The sequenced sample was blood. The receptor source for this set is a man aged 70 or older in good health.

There are many counts of this clonotype. The rearrangement links TRBV12-3 or TRBV12-4 to TRBJ2-3; the D is unclear. The V end lost 1 base, the J end lost 0 bases, and 5 bases lay between the germline ends. CDR3 length: 14 amino acids. CDR3 in DNA: TGTGCCAGCAGTTTAGGGTTTAGCACAGATACGCAGTATTTT. Translating it yields CASSLGFSTDTQYF.

This clonotype was observed a single time. The chain links TRBV14 to TRBJ2-1; TRBD2 matches 7 bases. With 0 bases clipped from V and 4 bases from J, the junction kept 6 bases outside the gene matches. This CDR3 region has 16 residues. From germline, CDR1 is SGHDN and CDR2 FVKESK. CDR3 residues: CASSQEVLGRYNEQFF. The CDR3 DNA follows: TGTGCCAGCAGCCAAGAGGTTCTCGGGAGGTACAATGAGCAGTTCTTC.

The chain couples TRBV7-2 to TRBJ2-5, with 7 bases fitting TRBD2. Judging by the DNA end, TRBJ2-1 fits better; the J call may be wrong. This CDR3 comprises 15 residues. Germline V lookup: CDR1 SGHTA, CDR2 FQGNSA. This chain's CDR3 is CASSSLGEGLGEQFF. The DNA for the CDR3 is TGTGCCAGCAGCTCCCTCGGGGAGGGATTGGGTGAGCAGTTCTTC.

V and J are TRBV10-3 and TRBJ2-3; 14 nucleotides match TRBD2. V shed 10 bases and J 5 bases; nucleotides not matched to a gene: 11. The CDR3 has 16 residues. The V gene's germline CDR1 is ENHRY and CDR2 SYGVKD. CDR3 loop: CATRGLAGAMGDTQYF. DNA for the CDR3: TGTGCCACCCGGGGACTAGCGGGGGCGATGGGAGATACGCAGTATTTT.

The chain has TRBV7-2 and TRBJ2-3; 8 nucleotides match TRBD2. Germline V gene sequence: CDR1 SGHTA, CDR2 FQGNSA. The CDR3 covers 12 residues. The J segment lost 2 bases and the V segment lost 11 bases, leaving 3 bases of the junction unmatched. CDR3 DNA: TGTGCCCAGCGGGAGTACACAGATACGCAGTATTTT. Its translation is CAQREYTDTQYF.

At least ten counts were recorded for this clonotype. The rearrangement links TRBV19 to TRBJ2-1, with 13 bases identical to TRBD2. Germline lookup yields CDR1 LNHDA and CDR2 SQIVND (reference sequence). The V gene end was trimmed by 6 bases and the J gene end by 0 bases; junction bases not matched to a gene: 8. CDR3 length: 18 residues. The DNA for the CDR3 is TGTGCCAGTAGCAAAACTAGCGGGGGGGGTAGCTCCTACAATGAGCAGTTCTTC. This codes for CASSKTSGGGSSYNEQFF.

This clonotype came up once. This chain uses TRBV7-3 with TRBJ2-3, with a weak D call TRBD1 (6 bases). CDR1 SGHTA and CDR2 FQGTGA come from the germline V gene. V lost 5 bases and J 6 bases, leaving 15 bases between the germline ends. There are 14 residues in the CDR3. The CDR3: CASSPKQGGDTQYF. Written as DNA, the CDR3 is TGTGCCAGCAGCCCTAAACAGGGCGGCGATACGCAGTATTTT. Complete variable domain (other parts from reference TRBV7-3 and TRBJ2-3): GAGVSQTPSNKVTEKGKYVELRCDPISGHTALYWYRQSLGQGPEFLIYFQGTGAADDSGLPNDRFFAVRPEGSVSTLKIQRTERGDSAVYLCASSPKQGGDTQYFGPGTRLTVL.

This sequence joins TRBV5-1 and TRBJ1-4, with 8 bases identical to TRBD1. The CDR3 extends over 16 amino acids. V trimming: 3 bases; J trimming: 8 bases; junction bases outside the gene matches: 12. CDR1 is SGHRS, CDR2 YFSETQ, per germline. The CDR3 region is CASSWNTGTGGEKLFF. CDR3 sequence (DNA): TGCGCCAGCAGCTGGAATACCGGGACAGGAGGAGAAAAACTGTTTTTT.

This clonotype was observed many times. The rearrangement uses TRBV18 and TRBJ1-4; D unresolved. Trimming took 3 bases from V and 0 from J, leaving 5 bases between them. CDR1 is KGHSH, CDR2 LQKENI, per germline. The length of the CDR3 is 14 residues. CDR3 DNA: TGTGCCAGCTCACCCTTTGCAACTAATGAAAAACTGTTTTTT. Its protein product is CASSPFATNEKLFF.

This clonotype has more than one count but fewer than ten. This sequence joins TRBV29-1 and TRBJ2-3, with D maybe TRBD2 (5 bases). Germline assignment: CDR1 SQVTM and CDR2 ANQGSEA. This CDR3 comprises 12 residues. V lost 6 bases to trimming and J lost 4 bases, with 11 bases between them. CDR3 sequence (DNA): TGCAGCGTGACGGGGTTGGCAGATACGCAGTATTTT. This encodes CSVTGLADTQYF.

The table lists this clonotype with a few counts. The chain carries TRBV6-5 and TRBJ1-5; D is unclear. The CDR3 totals 15 residues. V was pared by 8 bases and J by 1 base, with 15 bases between. CDR1 is MNHEY, CDR2 SVGAGI, per germline. The CDR3 protein is CASRTSDASNQPQHF. DNA of the CDR3: TGTGCCAGCCGAACGTCGGACGCGAGCAATCAGCCCCAGCATTTT.

Many counts were recorded for this clonotype. An end of the junction does not agree with germline; a read error may underlie this. The J gene is TRBJ1-5, the V gene TRBV5-1; a possible D gene is TRBD1 (5 bases). CDR3 length: 14 amino acids. CDR1 is SGHRS and CDR2 is YFSETQ in the germline V gene. CDR3 amino acids: CASSLGAGNQPQHF. The CDR3 bases are TGTGCCAGCAGTTTAGGGGCAGGGAATCAGCCCCAGCATTTT.

This clonotype was picked up a small number of times. The J gene is TRBJ2-5, the V gene TRBV24-1; 10 nucleotides match TRBD1. From germline, CDR1 is KGHDR and CDR2 SFDVKD. This CDR3 has 16 amino acids. J gave up 1 base and V 5 bases, and 6 bases lay outside the gene matches. DNA of the CDR3: TGTGCCACCAGTGCTGACAGGGGGCTGCTCCAAGAGACCCAGTACTTC. Amino acid sequence: CATSADRGLLQETQYF.

The CDR3 nucleotides read TGCAGTGCTATTGTCGGCGAGACCCAGTACTTC. The encoded protein is CSAIVGETQYF. The genes are TRBV20-1 and TRBJ2-5; no clear D. Looked up from germline, CDR1 is DFQATT and CDR2 is SNEGSKA (reference sequence). V was trimmed by 4 bases and J by 5 bases, leaving 8 bases between them. CDR3 length equals 11 residues.